This T cell receptor beta chain was documented in a study of cytomegalovirus exposure and HLA in healthy donors. Study overall: The study's early data release held tens of millions of unique TCRs from HLA-typed donors. Overall study results and limits: Later on, analysis showed that most CMV-associated TCR beta chains appeared to be HLA-restricted. TCR beta V segments were, for the most part, productive about 87% or about 30% of the time in an earlier analysis. Analyzed later, association rates of TCRs varied across HLA loci, with DRB1 most and HLA-C fewest.

Vbeta (60) and Jbeta (13) primers were used in the PCR. Method: immunoSEQ multiplex PCR; TCRdb's copy keeps in-frame clones and lacks some. The sample has 70,000 to 95,000 clones, roughly four fifths seen once. Between the trimmed V and J ends, which lost 11 bases and 0 bases, there was a span of 23 bases. This CDR3 contains 17 residues. Germline loops: CDR1 MNHEY, CDR2 SMNVEV (reference sequence). Worth noting for this clone: Its antigen is unknown.

This sequence originates from a woman in her twenties or thirties in good health and CMV-seronegative. The V gene is TRBV27, the J gene TRBJ2-1; D gene ambiguous. The sample was PBMCs. CDR3 in amino acids: CAATHGSRRSSYNEQFF. CDR3 sequence (DNA): TGTGCCGCAACCCACGGTTCGCGTCGGAGCTCCTACAATGAGCAGTTCTTC.